This record concerns one T cell receptor (beta chain) sequence. The antigen is not known. Profiling relied on immunoSEQ multiplex PCR, and the TCRdb table lists in-frame clones only, not all of them. Among 150,000 or so clones, 90% to 95% were seen once, and the ten largest hold 1% to 1.5%. This CDR3 has 15 residues. V was shortened by 0 bases and J by 4 bases, with 13 bases between the two germline ends. The germline CDR1 and CDR2 sequences are SGHRS and YFSETQ. This entry comes from a study of T cell responses to AZD1222 COVID-19 vaccine. The study's findings and limits: Targeting of unmutated variant regions was reportedly seen in nearly half of spike-specific TCRs. Mapped onto spike, vaccine-associated CD4 TCRs spanned it and were dominant at 160-218 and 743-854.

Sequences were derived from peripheral blood, sampled 28 days after the second AZD1222 dose. The rearrangement links TRBV5-1 to TRBJ1-1; a possible D gene is TRBD1 (5 bases). This clonotype was obtained from an adult who received the AZD1222 COVID-19 vaccine. The CDR3 nucleotides are TGCGCCAGCAGCTTGGTTGCGGGGGGGAGCACTGAAGCTTTCTTT. It yields the protein CASSLVAGGSTEAFF. Looking up the rest from reference TRBV5-1 and TRBJ1-1 gives the full variable domain: KAGVTQTPRYLIKTRGQQVTLSCSPISGHRSVSWYQQTPGQGLQFLFEYFSETQRNKGNFPGRFSGRQFSNSRSEMNVSTLELGDSALYLCASSLVAGGSTEAFFGQGTRLTVV.